These 20 T cell receptor beta chains were all obtained from the same sample, sequenced in a study of cytotoxic CD8 clonotypes in ibrutinib-treated CLL. Method: immunoSEQ multiplex PCR; TCRdb's copy keeps in-frame clones and lacks some. In the table there are around 97,000 clones, approximately 80% of which are singletons. This specimen consisted of PBMCs, obtained after 12 months of ibrutinib treatment. The receptors derive from a human donor with chronic lymphocytic leukemia.

This clone was counted only a few times. This chain joins TRBV29-1 and TRBJ1-1; 7 bases are a match to TRBD1. The germline V gene encodes CDR1 SQVTM and CDR2 ANQGSEA. This CDR3 region has 13 residues. Losses at the gene ends were 4 bases for V and 3 bases for J; bases not matched to a gene: 5. The CDR3 reads CSVASTGDTEAFF. Here the CDR3 DNA reads TGCAGCGTTGCCAGCACAGGGGACACTGAAGCTTTCTTT.

The chain recombines TRBV6-5 with TRBJ2-7; D not certain. Per the germline V gene, CDR1 is MNHEY and CDR2 is SVGAGI. V was shortened by 6 bases and J by 8 bases, with 14 bases between the two germline ends. The CDR3 runs 12 residues. CDR3 sequence: CASRSLLGKQYF. The CDR3 DNA reads as TGTGCCAGCAGATCCCTACTCGGTAAGCAGTACTTC.

The J gene is TRBJ1-4, the V gene TRBV6-6, with D maybe TRBD1 (5 bases). Germline V gene lookup returns CDR1 MNHNY and CDR2 SVGAGI (reference sequence). V gave up 6 bases and J gave up 3 bases, with 17 bases separating them. The CDR3 sequence is 16 residues long. CDR3 amino acids: CASRPNFGGSNEKLFF. Written as DNA, the CDR3 is TGTGCCAGCAGACCGAACTTTGGGGGGTCTAATGAAAAACTGTTTTTT.

The chain joins TRBV5-5 to TRBJ1-2, with TRBD1 as a possible D gene (5 bases). CDR3 length equals 12 residues. V dropped 2 bases and J dropped 8 bases, with 10 bases sitting between them. Germline CDR1 SGHKS, CDR2 YYEKEE (reference sequence). As DNA, the CDR3 is TGTGCCAGCAGCTTTGACAGAGAAGGCTACACCTTC. This sequence encodes CASSFDREGYTF. The variable domain in full, completed from reference TRBV5-5 and TRBJ1-2, reads DAGVTQSPTHLIKTRGQQVTLRCSPISGHKSVSWYQQVLGQGPQFIFQYYEKEERGRGNFPDRFSARQFPNYSSELNVNALLLGDSALYLCASSFDREGYTFGSGTRLTVV.

The chain carries TRBV28 and TRBJ2-7; the D gene is possibly TRBD1 (6 bases). V lost 7 bases to trimming and J lost 4 bases, with 17 bases between them. CDR3 length equals 14 residues. Germline lookup yields CDR1 MDHEN and CDR2 SYDVKM. CDR3 sequence reads: CASIDQGLGYEQYF. For the CDR3, the DNA is TGTGCCAGCATCGACCAGGGGTTAGGGTACGAGCAGTACTTC.

The chain couples TRBV2 to TRBJ2-5; the D gene is possibly TRBD1 (6 bases). CDR1 and CDR2 from the germline V gene are SNHLY and FYNNEI. The CDR3 has 13 residues. Trimming pared 5 bases from V and 2 bases from J, leaving 9 bases between. The CDR3 DNA reads as TGTGCCAGCAGTCGACAGGCACAAGAGACCCAGTACTTC. This gives the protein CASSRQAQETQYF.

The chain recombines TRBV4-1 with TRBJ1-3; D gene unclear. V lost 1 base and J lost 4, with 17 bases in between. CDR1 is MGHRA and CDR2 is YSYEKL in the germline V gene. The CDR3 length is 17 residues. The CDR3 here is CASSQAALASRGNTIYF. The CDR3 nucleotides read TGCGCCAGCAGCCAAGCTGCACTAGCATCGAGAGGAAACACCATATATTTT.

J is TRBJ1-6 and V is TRBV7-9; D is possibly TRBD1 (5 bases). CDR1 SEHNR and CDR2 FQNEAQ come from the germline V gene (reference sequence). Trimming took off 3 bases at V and 8 bases at J, with 11 bases between the two ends. The CDR3 length is 14 residues. In DNA form, the CDR3 reads TGTGCCAGCAGCTTTTTCCGGGGGGATTCACCCCTCCACTTT. Its translation: CASSFFRGDSPLHF. The full variable domain, rest sourced from reference TRBV7-9 and TRBJ1-6, is DTGVSQNPRHKITKRGQNVTFRCDPISEHNRLYWYRQTLGQGPEFLTYFQNEAQLEKSRLLSDRFSAERPKGSFSTLEIQRTEQGDSAMYLCASSFFRGDSPLHFGNGTRLTVT.

This clone has just a few counts. This sequence joins TRBV2 and TRBJ2-1; no reliable D call. Per germline, CDR1 SNHLY and CDR2 FYNNEI. This CDR3 contains 14 residues. The ends were cut back, 8 bases at V and 3 bases at J, with 14 bases in the middle. CDR3 bases: TGTGCCAGCTCGGACCCTGGGCTCTACAATGAGCAGTTCTTC. As protein: CASSDPGLYNEQFF.

Here the CDR3 reads CASSPTDRDYGYTF. The DNA of the CDR3 is TGTGCCAGTAGTCCGACGGACAGGGACTATGGCTACACCTTC. This sequence joins TRBV19 and TRBJ1-2; 8 positions match TRBD1. The V gene end was trimmed by 5 bases and the J gene end by 3 bases; junction bases not matched to a gene: 5. This CDR3 comprises 14 residues. Germline CDR1 LNHDA, CDR2 SQIVND (reference sequence).

The V and J genes are TRBV14 and TRBJ1-1, with D maybe TRBD1 (6 bases). Between the trimmed V and J ends, which lost 4 bases and 8 bases, there was a span of 8 bases. Per germline, CDR1 SGHDN and CDR2 FVKESK. The CDR3 is 11 amino acids. The CDR3 region is CASSRGAEAFF. DNA of the CDR3: TGTGCCAGCAGCCGGGGGGCGGAAGCTTTCTTT.

This clone appeared a single time. This chain links TRBV2 with TRBJ1-5; D perhaps matches TRBD1 (5 bases). Germline-derived CDR1 and CDR2 are SNHLY and FYNNEI. The V end was cut by 4 bases, the J end by 7 bases, with 11 bases between. The CDR3 totals 13 residues. The CDR3 here is CASSAQGGQPQHF. CDR3 DNA: TGTGCCAGCAGTGCCCAGGGTGGCCAGCCCCAGCATTTT. The full variable domain, completed using reference TRBV2 and TRBJ1-5, is EPEVTQTPSHQVTQMGQEVILRCVPISNHLYFYWYRQILGQKVEFLVSFYNNEISEKSEIFDDQFSVERPDGSNFTLKIRSTKLEDSAMYFCASSAQGGQPQHFGDGTRLSIL.

The chain couples TRBV6-1 to TRBJ2-3; 8 positions agree with TRBD2. Germline assignment: CDR1 MNHNS and CDR2 SASEGT. The CDR3 runs 18 residues. V trimming: 0 bases; J trimming: 2 bases; junction bases outside the gene matches: 10. CDR3 DNA: TGTGCCAGCAGTGAAGCGCCAGTAGCGGGGACCAACACAGATACGCAGTATTTT. Its protein is CASSEAPVAGTNTDTQYF.

Relative to its sample, this clone is large (0.1 to 1%). The chain carries TRBV27 and TRBJ2-2; no reliable D call. In germline, CDR1 is MNHEY, CDR2 SMNVEV (reference sequence). With 4 bases removed from V and 7 bases from J, the gap between germline ends came to 4 bases. The CDR3 runs 11 residues. CDR3 bases: TGTGCCAGCAGTTCAAGCGGGGAGCTGTTTTTT. Its protein product is CASSSSGELFF.

The chain carries TRBV29-1 and TRBJ2-3, with TRBD1 as a possible D gene (6 bases). Trimming removed 7 bases from V and 6 bases from J, with 14 bases in between. Looked up from germline, CDR1 is SQVTM and CDR2 is ANQGSEA. This CDR3 comprises 12 residues. The CDR3 loop reads CSGGLQGDTQYF. As DNA, the CDR3 is TGCAGCGGCGGCCTTCAGGGGGATACGCAGTATTTT.

The genes are TRBV5-6 and TRBJ2-1; the D gene is possibly TRBD2 (5 bases). V was trimmed by 3 bases and J by 0 bases, leaving 10 bases between them. This CDR3 has 15 residues. CDR1 is SGHDT and CDR2 is YYEEEE in the germline V gene. The CDR3 DNA reads TGTGCCAGCAGCTCTATAGGGAGCTCCTACAATGAGCAGTTCTTC. Translation: CASSSIGSSYNEQFF.

This clone was seen a handful of times. CDR3 residues: CASGAGGSNEQFF. The CDR3 DNA reads as TGTGCCAGCGGGGCCGGGGGAAGCAATGAGCAGTTCTTC. This chain uses TRBV6-6 with TRBJ2-1; TRBD2 is a possible D gene (6 bases). Germline V CDR1 and CDR2: MNHNY, SVGAGI (reference sequence). V lost 8 bases to trimming and J lost 6 bases, with 14 bases between them. The CDR3 spans 13 residues.

The rearrangement uses TRBV10-3 and TRBJ2-3; TRBD2 agrees at 13 bases. There are 15 residues in the CDR3. V lost 10 bases, J lost 6 bases, and 10 bases stayed unmatched. Germline V gives CDR1 ENHRY, CDR2 SYGVKD. The CDR3 nucleotides read TGTGCCACCTCCGGGACTAGCGGGGTGGGGGATACGCAGTATTTT. It codes for CATSGTSGVGDTQYF.

V usage is TRBV7-2 and J usage is TRBJ2-7; D is unclear. Trimming took off 0 bases at V and 6 bases at J, with 6 bases between the two ends. The CDR3 runs 12 residues. Germline-derived CDR1 and CDR2 are SGHTA and FQGNSA. In DNA form, the CDR3 reads TGTGCCAGCAGCTTAGCGTGGGCCGAGCAGTACTTC. The encoded protein is CASSLAWAEQYF.

The CDR3 bases are TGTGCCAGCAGCCGCCGGGGTTCCGGGGCCAACGTCCTGACTTTC. As protein: CASSRRGSGANVLTF. This chain joins TRBV7-6 and TRBJ2-6; perhaps TRBD2 as D (5 bases). V was pared by 5 bases and J by 4 bases, with 12 bases between. Germline V lookup: CDR1 SGHVS, CDR2 FNYEAQ. The CDR3 runs to 15 residues.